The 4 T cell receptor beta chains below all came from one sample that was sequenced in a study of blood T cell repertoires in COVID-19. The method was immunoSEQ multiplex PCR; TCRdb's version includes in-frame clones alone and lacks a portion of them. The sample records 250,000 to 400,000 clones, roughly 90% being singletons. Sequencing was carried out using peripheral blood. Source of these receptors: a woman in her twenties or thirties with COVID-19, enrolled during active disease.

The rearrangement links TRBV19 to TRBJ1-5, with 8 nucleotides matching TRBD1. This CDR3 has 15 amino acids. V shed 6 bases, J shed 3 bases, and the junction held 7 bases outside the gene matches. The germline V gene encodes CDR1 LNHDA and CDR2 SQIVND (reference sequence). Written as DNA, the CDR3 is TGTGCCAGTAGCCACGGGACAGGCCACAATCAGCCCCAGCATTTT. Amino acids: CASSHGTGHNQPQHF.

This clone appeared a few times. The chain has TRBV2 and TRBJ1-2; D ambiguous. V lost 4 bases to trimming and J lost 0 bases, with 15 bases between them. Germline V gene lookup returns CDR1 SNHLY and CDR2 FYNNEI. CDR3 size: 16 residues. The CDR3 spells CASSVVPGGANYGYTF. CDR3 coding DNA: TGTGCCAGCAGTGTAGTTCCCGGAGGAGCTAACTATGGCTACACCTTC.

The rearrangement links TRBV28 to TRBJ2-5, with TRBD1 matching 7 bases. V trimming: 5 bases; J trimming: 1 base; junction bases outside the gene matches: 7. In germline, CDR1 is MDHEN, CDR2 SYDVKM. The CDR3 contains 15 residues. The CDR3 DNA is TGTGCCAGCAGTGGCCCCCGACAGGGCCAAGAGACCCAGTACTTC. Protein product: CASSGPRQGQETQYF.

This clone was counted a few times. This chain connects TRBV5-6 to TRBJ1-5; D remains ambiguous. The CDR3 spans 12 residues. Trimming shortened V by 2 bases and J by 7 bases, and 7 bases separated the two germline ends. Germline assignment: CDR1 SGHDT and CDR2 YYEEEE. The CDR3 here is CASSFGVQPQHF. The CDR3 nucleotides read TGTGCCAGCAGCTTCGGTGTCCAGCCCCAGCATTTT.